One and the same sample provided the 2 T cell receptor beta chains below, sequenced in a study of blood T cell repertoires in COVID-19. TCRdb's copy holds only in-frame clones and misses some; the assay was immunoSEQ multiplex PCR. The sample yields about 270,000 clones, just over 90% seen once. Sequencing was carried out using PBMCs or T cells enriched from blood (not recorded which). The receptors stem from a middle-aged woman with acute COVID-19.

In DNA, the CDR3 is TGTGCCAGCAGCCATCAGGCTGGAAACACCATATATTTT. The encoded protein is CASSHQAGNTIYF. The gene calls are TRBV3-1 (or the pseudogene TRBV3-2) and TRBJ1-3; D is undetermined. V was trimmed by 3 bases and J by 2 bases, leaving 5 bases between them. Germline lookup yields CDR1 LGHDT and CDR2 YNNKEL (reference sequence). The CDR3 is made up of 13 amino acids.

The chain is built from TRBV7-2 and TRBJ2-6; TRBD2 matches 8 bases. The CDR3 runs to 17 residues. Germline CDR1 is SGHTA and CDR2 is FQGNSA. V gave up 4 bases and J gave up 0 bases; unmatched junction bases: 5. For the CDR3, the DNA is TGTGCCAGCAGCTCAACTGGGACTAGCTCTGGGGCCAACGTCCTGACTTTC. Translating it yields CASSSTGTSSGANVLTF.